The table lists the clone carrying this TCR beta chain with many counts. Molecular barcoding with unique molecular identifiers was used for the TCRbeta library. MiXCR, run by TCRdb on the PCR reads, gives a single entry per CDR3 protein. The table shows about 420,000 distinct CDR3 sequences, with under 13% occurring only once. The data were obtained in a study of T-cell reconstitution after alpha-beta-depleted transplantation in children. V lost 4 bases, J lost 8 bases, and 4 bases stayed unmatched. There are 13 residues in the CDR3. Germline CDR1 is KGHDR and CDR2 is SFDVKD. The sequence derives from a human donor who donated a stem cell graft to a child with acute myeloid leukemia. V gene TRBV24-1 combines with J gene TRBJ1-2; the match to TRBD1 covers 9 bases. Sequenced material: PBMCs from the stem cell graft donor, taken from the stem cell graft. Written as DNA, the CDR3 is TGTGCCACCAGTGACGCACAGGGGGCCGGCTACACCTTC. Translating it yields CATSDAQGAGYTF.